Shown below are 11 T cell receptor beta chains from a single sample sequenced in a study of patients and donors after allogeneic stem cell transplantation. TCRdb redid the calling of the RT-PCR reads with MiXCR, one entry per CDR3 protein. This sample has approximately 99,000 distinct CDR3 sequences, with approximately 40% found just once. The specimen was blood, either unsorted or a sorted T cell fraction (not recorded which). These receptors all come from a human donor who was either an allogeneic HSCT recipient or a stem cell or donor lymphocyte infusion donor (not recorded which). It is not recorded whose cells these are; they may come from a transplant donor.

This clonotype was seen only a few times. This chain links TRBV12-3 or TRBV12-4 with TRBJ2-5; 12 bases agree with TRBD1. J was trimmed by 5 bases and V by 5 bases; bases with no gene match: 6. This CDR3 has 15 amino acids. As DNA, the CDR3 is TGTGCCAGCAGTGACCGGGACAGGGGGCGGGAGACCCAGTACTTC. Translated, it gives CASSDRDRGRETQYF.

The CDR3, as DNA: TGTGCCAGCAGTTTAACTAGCGGGAGAATTGGGTACAATGAGCAGTTCTTC. It specifies CASSLTSGRIGYNEQFF. The V gene is TRBV27, the J gene TRBJ2-1; 11 nucleotides agree with TRBD2. Germline-derived CDR1 and CDR2 are MNHEY and SMNVEV (reference sequence). The CDR3 loop spans 17 amino acids. Trimming removed 2 bases from V and 4 bases from J; junction bases left unmatched: 7.

The chain recombines TRBV7-9 with TRBJ1-2; no clear D. Germline values: CDR1 SEHNR, CDR2 FQNEAQ (reference sequence). The V and J ends lost 2 bases and 7 bases respectively, with 11 bases between them. The CDR3 runs to 13 residues. The CDR3 sequence: CASSLRPQAGYTF. CDR3 DNA sequence: TGTGCCAGCAGCTTACGGCCCCAGGCTGGCTACACCTTC.

In its sample, this clonotype was seen a few times. The chain recombines TRBV20-1 with TRBJ1-5, with D maybe TRBD1 (5 bases). This CDR3 comprises 13 residues. Germline V gives CDR1 DFQATT, CDR2 SNEGSKA (reference sequence). Between the trimmed V and J ends, which lost 1 base and 5 bases, there was a span of 9 bases. The DNA for the CDR3 is TGCAGTGCTAGAGGGACAAACTATCAGCCCCAGCATTTT. Amino acids: CSARGTNYQPQHF.

This rearrangement joins TRBV6-5 to TRBJ2-1, with D maybe TRBD2 (7 bases). This CDR3 is 16 amino acids long. The V gene's germline CDR1 is MNHEY and CDR2 SVGAGI. Trimming pared 2 bases from V and 3 bases from J, leaving 14 bases between. The CDR3 nucleotides read TGTGCCAGCAGTTACCCAAACAGGGAGGGCTACAATGAGCAGTTCTTC. Its translation: CASSYPNREGYNEQFF.

The J gene is TRBJ1-4, the V gene TRBV4-2; unclear D gene. Per germline, CDR1 LGHNA and CDR2 YNFKEQ. V lost 5 bases to trimming and J lost 14 bases, with 12 bases between them. The CDR3 consists of 11 residues. The CDR3 loop is CASSSPTGLFF. The CDR3 DNA reads TGTGCCAGCAGCTCACCGACGGGTCTGTTTTTT.

In this sample, this clonotype turned up a few times. The chain is built from TRBV6-2 or TRBV6-3 and TRBJ1-5, with a weak D call TRBD1 (5 bases). V lost 3 bases and J 6 bases, leaving 15 bases between the germline ends. The length of the CDR3 is 15 residues. Germline V CDR1 and CDR2: MNHEY, SVGEGT. CDR3 protein: CASSYGGWLPQPQHF. For the CDR3, the DNA is TGTGCCAGCAGTTATGGGGGGTGGTTGCCTCAGCCCCAGCATTTT.

The rearrangement joins TRBV5-1 to TRBJ2-2; no clear D gene. Trimming stripped 0 bases from V and 8 bases from J, with 11 bases between. The CDR3 has 14 amino acids. Germline V gene lookup returns CDR1 SGHRS and CDR2 YFSETQ. The CDR3 nucleotides read TGCGCCAGCAGCTTGGTGGATATGTTAGGGGAGCTGTTTTTT. This gives the protein CASSLVDMLGELFF.

The chain carries TRBV20-1 and TRBJ1-2; D gene ambiguous. V lost 0 bases to trimming and J lost 8 bases, with 16 bases between them. The CDR3 spans 14 residues. The germline V gene encodes CDR1 DFQATT and CDR2 SNEGSKA (reference sequence). CDR3 in amino acids: CSARDRIGLVGYTF. The CDR3 DNA reads as TGCAGTGCTAGAGATCGAATAGGCCTTGTAGGCTACACCTTC.

This clonotype occurred a few times. J is TRBJ1-5 and V is TRBV6-5; tentatively, D is TRBD1 (5 bases). Trimming removed 5 bases at V and 6 bases at J, with 14 bases between. The germline V gene encodes CDR1 MNHEY and CDR2 SVGAGI. The CDR3 loop spans 14 amino acids. CDR3 DNA sequence: TGTGCCAGCAGTGAACCGGGGGTCGGTCAGCCCCAGCATTTT. Amino acids: CASSEPGVGQPQHF.

The chain uses TRBV24-1 and TRBJ2-1; D tentatively reads TRBD1 or TRBD2 (5 bases each). Germline assignment: CDR1 KGHDR and CDR2 SFDVKD. The CDR3 contains 13 residues. V gave up 6 bases and J gave up 7 bases, with 12 bases separating them. The CDR3 spells CATSQGVSNEQFF. CDR3 sequence (DNA): TGTGCCACCAGTCAGGGAGTATCGAATGAGCAGTTCTTC.